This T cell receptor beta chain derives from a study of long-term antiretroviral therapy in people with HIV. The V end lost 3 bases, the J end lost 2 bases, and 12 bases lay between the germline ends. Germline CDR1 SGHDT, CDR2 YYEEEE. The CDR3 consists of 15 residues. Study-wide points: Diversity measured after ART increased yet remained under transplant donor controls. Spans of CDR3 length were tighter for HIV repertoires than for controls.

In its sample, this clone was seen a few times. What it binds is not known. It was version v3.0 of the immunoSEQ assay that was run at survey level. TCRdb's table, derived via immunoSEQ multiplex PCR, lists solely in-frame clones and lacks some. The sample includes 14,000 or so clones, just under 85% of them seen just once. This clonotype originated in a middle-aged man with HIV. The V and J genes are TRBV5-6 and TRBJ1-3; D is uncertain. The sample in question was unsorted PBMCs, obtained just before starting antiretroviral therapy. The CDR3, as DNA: TGTGCCAGCAGCTCCTCCCGGGTCCCTGGAAACACCATATATTTT. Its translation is CASSSSRVPGNTIYF.